Included here is one T cell receptor (beta chain) sequence, with context. Its target is unknown. This CDR3 spans 15 amino acids. The junction had 10 bases not matched to a gene; V was cut back by 8 bases and J by 5 bases. Germline CDR1 is MNHEY and CDR2 is SMNVEV (reference sequence). These data are taken from a study of shared clonotypes between healthy human individuals. Terminally differentiated effector memory CD45RA+ cells were left out of the naive CD8 fraction, which was CD45RO-negative and positively selected for CCR7. Donors were healthy HIV-negative adults without recent acute infections or vaccinations. Study-wide points: Only blood underwent sampling, and tissue repertoires likely differ. Naive CD4 clonotypes were shared across several donors at roughly 4.6%. Non-shared clonotypes showed lower generation probabilities than clonotypes common to all four donors.

The data were produced by immunoSEQ multiplex PCR, yet TCRdb's version contains in-frame clones alone and is incomplete. The sample includes roughly 590,000 clones, roughly 95% of them seen just once. The sample taken for sequencing was naive CD8+ T cells sorted from blood. This sequence originates from a woman in her twenties or thirties in good health. The J gene is TRBJ2-1, the V gene TRBV27; TRBD1 matches 9 bases. The CDR3 coding sequence is TGTGCCAGCGATAATGGACAGGGGAAGGACAATGAGCAGTTCTTC. The encoded protein is CASDNGQGKDNEQFF.